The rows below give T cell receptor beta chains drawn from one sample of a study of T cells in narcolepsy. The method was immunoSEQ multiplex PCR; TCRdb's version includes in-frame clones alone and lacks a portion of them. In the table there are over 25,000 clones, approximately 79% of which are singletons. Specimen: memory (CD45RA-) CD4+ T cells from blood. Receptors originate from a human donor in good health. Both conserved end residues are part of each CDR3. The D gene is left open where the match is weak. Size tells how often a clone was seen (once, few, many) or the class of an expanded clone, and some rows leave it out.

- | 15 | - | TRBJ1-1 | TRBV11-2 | TGTGCCAGCAGCTTAGTGGGGTTTTCAAACACTGAAGCTTTCTTT | CASSLVGFSNTEAFF
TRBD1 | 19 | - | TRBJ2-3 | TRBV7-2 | TGTGCCAGCAGCCCCCCGTACACAGGGGGCGGATGGCCTTCAGATACGCAGTATTTT | CASSPPYTGGGWPSDTQYF
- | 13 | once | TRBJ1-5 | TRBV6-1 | TGTGCCAGCAGGGACAGCCATAATCAGCCCCAGCATTTT | CASRDSHNQPQHF
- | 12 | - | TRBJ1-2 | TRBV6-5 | TGTGCCAGCAGGTTACAGGGTTATAGCTACACCTTC | CASRLQGYSYTF
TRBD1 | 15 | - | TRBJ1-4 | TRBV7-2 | TGTGCCAGCAGCTTAAGGGGGACAGCAAATGAAAAACTGTTTTTT | CASSLRGTANEKLFF
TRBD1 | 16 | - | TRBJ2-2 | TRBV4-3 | TGCGCCAGCAGCCCCCGGCAGGGGGCGCAGACCGGGGAGCTGTTTTTT | CASSPRQGAQTGELFF
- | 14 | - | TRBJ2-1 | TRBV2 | TGTGCCAGCAGACCTTCGGGCCAATACAATGAGCAGTTCTTC | CASRPSGQYNEQFF
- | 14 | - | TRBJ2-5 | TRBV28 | TGTGCCAGCAGTTTACGGGCCCCTGTTCTGAAGCAGTACTTC | CASSLRAPVLKQYF
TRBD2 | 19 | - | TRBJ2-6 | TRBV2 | TGTGCCAGCTCGTACCGCAGACTAGCGGGGGGTTCGGGGGCCAACGTCCTGACTTTC | CASSYRRLAGGSGANVLTF
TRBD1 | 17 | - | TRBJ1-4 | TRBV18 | TGTGCCAGCTCACCACAGAAACAGGGGGCCTTTGGTGAAAAACTGTTTTTT | CASSPQKQGAFGEKLFF
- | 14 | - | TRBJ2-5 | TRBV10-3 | TGTGCCATCAGTGAGTCCGGGGGACAAGAGACCCAGTACTTC | CAISESGGQETQYF